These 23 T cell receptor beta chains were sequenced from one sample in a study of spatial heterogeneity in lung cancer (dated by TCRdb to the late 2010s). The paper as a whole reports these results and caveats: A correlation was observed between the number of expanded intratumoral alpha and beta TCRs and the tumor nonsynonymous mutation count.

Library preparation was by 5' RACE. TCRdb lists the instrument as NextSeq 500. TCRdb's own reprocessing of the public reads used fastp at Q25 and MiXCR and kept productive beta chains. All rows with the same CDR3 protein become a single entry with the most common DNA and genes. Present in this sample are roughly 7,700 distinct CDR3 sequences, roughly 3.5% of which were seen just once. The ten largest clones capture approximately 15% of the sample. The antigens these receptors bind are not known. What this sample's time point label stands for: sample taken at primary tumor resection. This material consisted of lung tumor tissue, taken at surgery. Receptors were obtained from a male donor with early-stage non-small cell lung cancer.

The CDR3 region has the DNA TGCAGTGCTCAGAGGGTCCTCTGGGATACGCAGTATTTT. Translated, it gives CSAQRVLWDTQYF. The rearrangement links TRBV20-1 to TRBJ2-3; tentatively, D is TRBD2 (5 bases). The germline V gene has CDR1 DFQATT and CDR2 SNEGSKA (reference sequence). Trimming took 5 bases from V and 6 from J, leaving 15 bases between them. The CDR3 length is 13 residues.

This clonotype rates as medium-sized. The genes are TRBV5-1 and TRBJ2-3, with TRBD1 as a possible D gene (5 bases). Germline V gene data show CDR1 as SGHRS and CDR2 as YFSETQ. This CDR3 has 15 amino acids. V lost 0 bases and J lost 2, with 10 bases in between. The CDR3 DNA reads TGCGCCAGCAGCTTGGAGTCAGGGTTCACAGATACGCAGTATTTT. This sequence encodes CASSLESGFTDTQYF. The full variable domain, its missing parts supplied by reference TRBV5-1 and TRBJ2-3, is KAGVTQTPRYLIKTRGQQVTLSCSPISGHRSVSWYQQTPGQGLQFLFEYFSETQRNKGNFPGRFSGRQFSNSRSEMNVSTLELGDSALYLCASSLESGFTDTQYFGPGTRLTVL.

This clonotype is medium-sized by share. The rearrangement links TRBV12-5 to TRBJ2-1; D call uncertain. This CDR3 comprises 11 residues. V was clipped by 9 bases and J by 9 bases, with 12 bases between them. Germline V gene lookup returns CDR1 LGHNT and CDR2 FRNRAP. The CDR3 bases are TGTGCTAGCGCGCTAAGTCCTGAGCAGTTCTTC. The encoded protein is CASALSPEQFF. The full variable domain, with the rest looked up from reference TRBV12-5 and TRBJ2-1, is DARVTQTPRHKVTEMGQEVTMRCQPILGHNTVFWYRQTMMQGLELLAYFRNRAPLDDSGMPKDRFSAEMPDATLATLKIQPSEPRDSAVYFCASALSPEQFFGPGTRLTVL.

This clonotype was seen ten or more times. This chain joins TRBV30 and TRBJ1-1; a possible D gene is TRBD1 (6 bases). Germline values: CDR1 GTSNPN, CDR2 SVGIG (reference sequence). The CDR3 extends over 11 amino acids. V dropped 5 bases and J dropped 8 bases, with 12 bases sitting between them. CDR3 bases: TGTGCCTGGCTCAGGGGAAAGGAAGCTTTCTTT. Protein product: CAWLRGKEAFF.

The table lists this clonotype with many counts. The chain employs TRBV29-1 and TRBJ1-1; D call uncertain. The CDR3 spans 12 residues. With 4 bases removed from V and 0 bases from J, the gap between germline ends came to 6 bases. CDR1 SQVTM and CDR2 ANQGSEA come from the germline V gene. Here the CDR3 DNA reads TGCAGCGTTGCATTCATGAACACTGAAGCTTTCTTT. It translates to CSVAFMNTEAFF.

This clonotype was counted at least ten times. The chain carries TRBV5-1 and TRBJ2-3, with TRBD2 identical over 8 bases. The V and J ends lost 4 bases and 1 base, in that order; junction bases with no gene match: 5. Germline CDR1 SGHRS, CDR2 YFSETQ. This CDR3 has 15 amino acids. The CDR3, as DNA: TGCGCCAGCAGCCCCTTGACTAGCGGCACAGATACGCAGTATTTT. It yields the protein CASSPLTSGTDTQYF.

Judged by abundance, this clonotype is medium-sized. In nucleotides, the CDR3 is TGCAGTGCTAGAGATCCGGGACAGGGAGAAACCGGGGAGCTGTTTTTT. Its protein is CSARDPGQGETGELFF. The chain employs TRBV20-1 and TRBJ2-2; 9 bases line up with TRBD1. After removal of 0 bases from V and 5 bases from J, the junction contained 7 bases not matched to a gene. From germline, CDR1 is DFQATT and CDR2 SNEGSKA (reference sequence). CDR3 size: 16 residues.

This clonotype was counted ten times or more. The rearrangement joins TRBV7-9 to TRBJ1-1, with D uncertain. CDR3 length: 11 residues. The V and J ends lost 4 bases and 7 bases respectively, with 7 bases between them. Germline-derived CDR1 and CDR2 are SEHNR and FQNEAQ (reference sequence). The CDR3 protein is CASSSDGEAFF. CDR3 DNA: TGTGCCAGCAGCTCCGACGGTGAAGCTTTCTTT.

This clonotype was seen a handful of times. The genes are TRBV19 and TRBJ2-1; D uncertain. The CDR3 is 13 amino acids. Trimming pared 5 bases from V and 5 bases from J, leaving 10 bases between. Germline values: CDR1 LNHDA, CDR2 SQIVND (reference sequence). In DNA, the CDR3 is TGTGCCAGTAGTCCGGTCTTAGACAATGAGCAGTTCTTC. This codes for CASSPVLDNEQFF.

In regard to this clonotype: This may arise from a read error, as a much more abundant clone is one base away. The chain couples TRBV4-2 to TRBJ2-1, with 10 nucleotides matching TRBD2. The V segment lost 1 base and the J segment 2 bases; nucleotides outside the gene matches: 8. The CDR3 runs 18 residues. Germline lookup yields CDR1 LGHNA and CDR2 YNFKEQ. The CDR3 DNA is TGTGCCAGCAGCCAAGCGGCGATCGGGACTAGCGCCTACAATGAGCAGTTCTTC. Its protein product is CASSQAAIGTSAYNEQFF.

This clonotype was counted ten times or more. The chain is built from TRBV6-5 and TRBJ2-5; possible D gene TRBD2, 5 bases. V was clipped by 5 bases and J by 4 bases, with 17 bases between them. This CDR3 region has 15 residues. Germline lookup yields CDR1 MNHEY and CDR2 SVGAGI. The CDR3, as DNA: TGTGCCAGCAGTCGCTGGACTCCTACGGGAGAGACCCAGTACTTC. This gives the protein CASSRWTPTGETQYF.

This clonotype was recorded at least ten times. This chain's CDR3 is CSVPKDSGNSYEQYF. DNA for the CDR3: TGCAGCGTTCCCAAGGATAGCGGGAACTCCTACGAGCAGTACTTC. The chain combines TRBV29-1 with TRBJ2-7; 8 bases are a match to TRBD2. CDR3 length equals 15 residues. CDR1 and CDR2 from the germline V gene are SQVTM and ANQGSEA. The J segment lost 0 bases and the V segment lost 5 bases, leaving 9 bases of the junction unmatched.

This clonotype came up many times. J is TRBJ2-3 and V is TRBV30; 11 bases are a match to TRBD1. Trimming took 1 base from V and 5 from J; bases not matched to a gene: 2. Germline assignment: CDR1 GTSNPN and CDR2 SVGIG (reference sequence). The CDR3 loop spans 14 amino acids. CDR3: CAWSEGQGVDTQYF. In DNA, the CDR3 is TGTGCCTGGAGTGAGGGACAGGGGGTAGATACGCAGTATTTT.

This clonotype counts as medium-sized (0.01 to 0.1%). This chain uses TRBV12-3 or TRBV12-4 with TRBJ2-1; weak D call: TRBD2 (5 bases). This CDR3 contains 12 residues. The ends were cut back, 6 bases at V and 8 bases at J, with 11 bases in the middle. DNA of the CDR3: TGTGCCAGCAGCCCATTGGGAGATGAGCAGTTCTTC. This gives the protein CASSPLGDEQFF.

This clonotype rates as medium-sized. In DNA form, the CDR3 reads TGTGCCAGCAGCTTAGGGACTAGCGGGGGGACAGATACGCAGTATTTT. It encodes CASSLGTSGGTDTQYF. V and J are TRBV7-2 and TRBJ2-3; 14 positions match TRBD2. Trimming took 1 base from V and 3 from J; bases not matched to a gene: 0. The CDR3 consists of 16 residues. CDR1 and CDR2 from the germline V gene are SGHTA and FQGNSA.

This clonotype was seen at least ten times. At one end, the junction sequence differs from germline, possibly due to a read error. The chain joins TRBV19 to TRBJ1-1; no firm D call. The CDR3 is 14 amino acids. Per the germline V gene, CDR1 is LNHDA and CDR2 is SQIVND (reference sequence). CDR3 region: CASSIRGLKTEAFF. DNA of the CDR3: TGTGCCAGTAGTATACGGGGTTTGAAAACTGAAGCTTTCTTT.

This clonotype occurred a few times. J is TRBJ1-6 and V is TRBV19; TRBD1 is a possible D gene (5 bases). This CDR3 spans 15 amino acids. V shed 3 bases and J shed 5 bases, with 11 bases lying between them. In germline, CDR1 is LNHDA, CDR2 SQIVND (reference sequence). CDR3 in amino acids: CASSMWGKDNSPLHF. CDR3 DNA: TGTGCCAGTAGTATGTGGGGGAAGGATAATTCACCCCTCCACTTT.

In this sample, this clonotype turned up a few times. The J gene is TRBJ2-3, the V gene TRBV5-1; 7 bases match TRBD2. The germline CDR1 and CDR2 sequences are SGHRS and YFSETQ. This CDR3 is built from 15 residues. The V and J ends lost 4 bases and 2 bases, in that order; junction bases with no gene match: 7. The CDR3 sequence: CASSIAGVPTDTQYF. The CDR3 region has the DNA TGCGCCAGCAGCATCGCGGGAGTACCCACAGATACGCAGTATTTT.

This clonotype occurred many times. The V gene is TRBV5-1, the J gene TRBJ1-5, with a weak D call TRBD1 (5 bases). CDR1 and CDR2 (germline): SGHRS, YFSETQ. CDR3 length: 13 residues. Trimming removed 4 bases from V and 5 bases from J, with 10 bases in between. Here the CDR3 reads CASSPGGDQPQHF. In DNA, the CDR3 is TGCGCCAGCAGCCCGGGGGGGGATCAGCCCCAGCATTTT.

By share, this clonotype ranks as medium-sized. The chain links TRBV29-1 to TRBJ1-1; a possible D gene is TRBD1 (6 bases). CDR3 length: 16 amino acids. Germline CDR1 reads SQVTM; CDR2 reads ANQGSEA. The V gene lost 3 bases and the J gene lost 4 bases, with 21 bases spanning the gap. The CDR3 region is CSVDTRGGVDGTEAFF. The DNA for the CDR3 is TGCAGCGTTGACACCCGAGGGGGGGTTGACGGCACTGAAGCTTTCTTT.

The CDR3 reads CASSLAGGSGANVLTF. CDR3 nucleotide sequence: TGCGCCAGCAGCTTGGCGGGGGGATCTGGGGCCAACGTCCTGACTTTC. The chain has TRBV5-1 and TRBJ2-6, with 7 positions matching TRBD2. The germline V gene has CDR1 SGHRS and CDR2 YFSETQ. The J segment lost 1 base and the V segment lost 0 bases, leaving 1 base of the junction unmatched. The CDR3 covers 16 residues.

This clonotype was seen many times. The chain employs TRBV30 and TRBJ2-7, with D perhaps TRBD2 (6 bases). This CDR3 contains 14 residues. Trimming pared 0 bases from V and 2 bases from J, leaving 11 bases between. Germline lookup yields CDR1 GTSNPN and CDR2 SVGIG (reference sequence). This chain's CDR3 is CAWSVGREPYEQYF. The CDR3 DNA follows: TGTGCCTGGAGTGTGGGGCGGGAACCCTACGAGCAGTACTTC.

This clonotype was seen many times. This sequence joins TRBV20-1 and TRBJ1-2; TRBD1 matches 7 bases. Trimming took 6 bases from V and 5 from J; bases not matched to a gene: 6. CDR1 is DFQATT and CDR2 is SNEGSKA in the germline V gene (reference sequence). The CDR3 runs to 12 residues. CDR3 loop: CSAMGQSYGYTF. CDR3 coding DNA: TGCAGTGCGATGGGACAGTCTTATGGCTACACCTTC.